This T cell receptor beta chain appears in the sequencing data of a study of vaccination effects on CD4 cells after COVID-19. Antigen-specific CD4+ T cell clonotypes were called by their expansion after viral peptide-pool culture in ViraFEST. Culturing for approximately 10 days preceded CD4+ T cell isolation. As their vaccination, participants received two doses of either BNT162b2 or mRNA-1273. Turning to this clone: Antigen unknown.

The protocol was immunoSEQ multiplex PCR, while the TCRdb copy is restricted to in-frame clones and leaves out a portion. The repertoire consists of fewer than 30,000 clones, with roughly 80% occurring once and the leading ten covering about 1.5%. Germline V gene data show CDR1 as MNHEY and CDR2 as SVGEGT. After removal of 5 bases from V and 4 bases from J, the junction contained 7 bases not matched to a gene. This CDR3 has 16 residues. General study results and limits: Healthy vaccinees showed cross-reactivity with common cold coronaviruses in only 1 of 255 vaccine-induced clones.

The sample here was CD4+ T cells from PBMCs cultured with HCoV-NL63 spike peptides, taken after COVID-19 vaccination. The chain employs TRBV6-2 or TRBV6-3 and TRBJ1-6; TRBD1 agrees at 8 bases. The sequence was collected from a human donor who received a COVID-19 vaccine. Some clones in this sample may be carry-over from other donors' samples. CDR3 loop: CASSLGQGVYNSPLHF. As DNA, the CDR3 is TGTGCCAGCAGTCTAGGACAGGGCGTGTATAATTCACCCCTCCACTTT.